The rows below give T cell receptor beta chains drawn from one sample of a study of early T cells in non-severe SARS-CoV-2 infection. TCRdb independently ran MiXCR on the 5' RACE reads; one entry per CDR3 protein. The repertoire holds tens of thousands of distinct CDR3 sequences, with around an eighth as singletons. Input material: whole blood. The receptor source for this set is an adult who was a healthcare worker with PCR-confirmed SARS-CoV-2 infection or an uninfected control (not recorded which). Each CDR3 is given without its conserved first and last residue.

V: TRBV29-1; J: TRBJ2-1; length: 13; CDR3: SVRMGTGGRNEQF
V: TRBV4-1; J: TRBJ2-6; length: 14; CDR3: ASSPPAGGRANVLT
V: TRBV27; J: TRBJ2-1; length: 9; CDR3: ASSFFTEQF
V: TRBV9; J: TRBJ1-4; length: 13; CDR3: ASSVGPGANEKLF
V: TRBV2; J: TRBJ1-5; length: 14; CDR3: ASSEALRGPGQPQH
V: TRBV4-1; J: TRBJ2-1; length: 12; CDR3: ASSPGTGGNEQF
V: TRBV9; J: TRBJ2-6; length: 15; CDR3: ASSPRREPSGANVLT
V: TRBV20-1; J: TRBJ1-4; length: 10; CDR3: SAEGRNEKLF
V: TRBV20-1; J: TRBJ1-6; length: 14; CDR3: SARDLRGGSNSPLH
V: TRBV3-1; J: TRBJ2-7; length: 11; CDR3: ASSWGPKDEQY
V: TRBV13; J: TRBJ1-2; length: 11; CDR3: ASSRAELDGYT
V: TRBV7-2; J: TRBJ2-5; length: 13; CDR3: ASSSDRGYQETQY
V: TRBV6-6; J: TRBJ1-5; length: 13; CDR3: ASSTGGRGNQPQH
V: TRBV20-1; J: TRBJ2-5; length: 12; CDR3: SAREHGADETQY
V: TRBV3-1; J: TRBJ2-7; length: 11; CDR3: ASSSLPTHEQY
V: TRBV7-7; J: TRBJ2-7; length: 13; CDR3: ASSLGGGQGYEQY
V: TRBV20-1; J: TRBJ2-7; length: 13; CDR3: SAPPLPTLNYEQY
V: TRBV4-2; J: TRBJ1-1; length: 14; CDR3: ASSQLKRTGRTEAF
V: TRBV20-1; J: TRBJ1-1; length: 11; CDR3: SARGLRNTEAF
V: TRBV12-3/TRBV12-4; J: TRBJ1-2; length: 16; CDR3: ASSSYPLGREVNYGYT